The sample holds a few counts of the clone carrying this T cell receptor (beta chain). The authors obtained PBMCs from more than 8 ml of fresh peripheral blood. CDR1 and CDR2 (germline): MNHNS, SASEGT. The length of the CDR3 is 15 residues. Between the trimmed V and J ends, which lost 1 base and 1 base, there was a span of 8 bases. The sample is drawn from a study of T cells in Graves' hyperthyroidism and ophthalmopathy. Study summary: Peripheral blood was taken when the disease was first diagnosed, before any treatment began.

Amplified TCR beta CDR3 regions derived from RNA transcripts. TCR CDR3 underwent first-round RT-PCR with the HTBI primer set. TCRdb re-derived calls from the multiplex PCR reads in MiXCR, one entry per CDR3 protein. The repertoire holds a few hundred thousand distinct CDR3 sequences, with approximately 15% as singletons. The sample was blood. The chain has TRBV6-1 and TRBJ1-5; D remains ambiguous. The receptor was derived from a woman aged 40 to 49 with Graves' ophthalmopathy. CDR3 in DNA: TGTGCCAGCAGTGAAGGCAGCACAAGCAATCAGCCCCAGCATTTT. Its protein is CASSEGSTSNQPQHF.